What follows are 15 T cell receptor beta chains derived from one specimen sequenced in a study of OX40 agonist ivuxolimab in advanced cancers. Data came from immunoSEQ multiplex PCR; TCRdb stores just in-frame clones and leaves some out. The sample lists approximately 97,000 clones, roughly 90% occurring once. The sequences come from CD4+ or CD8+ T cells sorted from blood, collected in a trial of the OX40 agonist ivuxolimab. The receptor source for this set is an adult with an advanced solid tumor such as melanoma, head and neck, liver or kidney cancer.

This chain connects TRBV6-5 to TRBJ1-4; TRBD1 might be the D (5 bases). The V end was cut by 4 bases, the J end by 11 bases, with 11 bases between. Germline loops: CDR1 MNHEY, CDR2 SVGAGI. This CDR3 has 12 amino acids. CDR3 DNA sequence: TGTGCCAGCAGTTCAGGGCGGTCGAAACTGTTTTTT. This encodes CASSSGRSKLFF.

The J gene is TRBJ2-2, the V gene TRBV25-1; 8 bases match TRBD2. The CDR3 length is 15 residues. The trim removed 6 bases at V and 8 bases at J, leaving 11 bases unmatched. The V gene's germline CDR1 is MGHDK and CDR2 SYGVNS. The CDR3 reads CASSPGTRLSGELFF. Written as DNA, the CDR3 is TGTGCCAGCAGCCCCGGGACTAGGCTGTCGGGGGAGCTGTTTTTT.

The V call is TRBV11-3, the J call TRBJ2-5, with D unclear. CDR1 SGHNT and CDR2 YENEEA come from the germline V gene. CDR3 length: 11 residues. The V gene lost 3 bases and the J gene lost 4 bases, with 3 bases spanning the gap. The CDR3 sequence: CASSFLETQYF. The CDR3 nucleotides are TGTGCCAGCAGCTTTCTAGAGACCCAGTACTTC.

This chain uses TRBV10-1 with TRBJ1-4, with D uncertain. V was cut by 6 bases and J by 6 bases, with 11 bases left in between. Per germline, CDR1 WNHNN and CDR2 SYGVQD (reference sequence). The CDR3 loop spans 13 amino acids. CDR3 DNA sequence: TGCGCCAGCAGCGCGCAAGAGTATGAAAAACTGTTTTTT. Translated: CASSAQEYEKLFF.

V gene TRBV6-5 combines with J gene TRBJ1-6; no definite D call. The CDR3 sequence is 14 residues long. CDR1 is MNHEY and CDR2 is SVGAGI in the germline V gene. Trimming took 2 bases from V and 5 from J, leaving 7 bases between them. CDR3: CASSYGGNNSPLHF. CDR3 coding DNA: TGTGCCAGCAGTTACGGAGGGAATAATTCACCCCTCCACTTT.

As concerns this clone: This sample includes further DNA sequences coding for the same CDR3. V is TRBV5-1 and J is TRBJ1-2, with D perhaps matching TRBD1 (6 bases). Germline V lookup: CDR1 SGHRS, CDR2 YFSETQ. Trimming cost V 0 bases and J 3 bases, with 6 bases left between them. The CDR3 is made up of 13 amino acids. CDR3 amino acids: CASSLGQDYGYTF. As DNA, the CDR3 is TGCGCCAGCAGCTTGGGACAGGACTATGGCTACACCTTC.

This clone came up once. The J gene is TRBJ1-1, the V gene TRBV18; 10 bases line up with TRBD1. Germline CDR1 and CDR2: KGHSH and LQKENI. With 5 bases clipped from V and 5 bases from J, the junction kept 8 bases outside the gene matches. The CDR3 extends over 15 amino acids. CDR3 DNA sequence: TGTGCCAGCTCATCGGGGGGACAGGGGCGGACTGAAGCTTTCTTT. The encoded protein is CASSSGGQGRTEAFF.

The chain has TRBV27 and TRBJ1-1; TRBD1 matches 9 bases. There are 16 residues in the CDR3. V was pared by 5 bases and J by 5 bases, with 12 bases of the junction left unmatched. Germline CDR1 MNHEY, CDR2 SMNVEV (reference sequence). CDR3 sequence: CASSLYQQGANTEAFF. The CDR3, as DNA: TGTGCCAGCAGTCTCTACCAACAGGGGGCAAATACTGAAGCTTTCTTT.

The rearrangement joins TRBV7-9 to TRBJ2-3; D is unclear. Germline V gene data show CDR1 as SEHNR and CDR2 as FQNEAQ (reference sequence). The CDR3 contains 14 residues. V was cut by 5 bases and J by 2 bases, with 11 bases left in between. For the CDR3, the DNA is TGTGCCAGCAGCGGGAAGGGTCCCACAGATACGCAGTATTTT. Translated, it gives CASSGKGPTDTQYF.

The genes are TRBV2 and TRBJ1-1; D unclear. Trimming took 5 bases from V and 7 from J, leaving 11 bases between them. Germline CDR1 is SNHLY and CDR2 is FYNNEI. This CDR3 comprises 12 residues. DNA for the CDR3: TGTGCCAGCAGTCTTTTGGACGGTGAAGCTTTCTTT. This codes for CASSLLDGEAFF. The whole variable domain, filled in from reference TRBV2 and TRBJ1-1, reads EPEVTQTPSHQVTQMGQEVILRCVPISNHLYFYWYRQILGQKVEFLVSFYNNEISEKSEIFDDQFSVERPDGSNFTLKIRSTKLEDSAMYFCASSLLDGEAFFGQGTRLTVV.

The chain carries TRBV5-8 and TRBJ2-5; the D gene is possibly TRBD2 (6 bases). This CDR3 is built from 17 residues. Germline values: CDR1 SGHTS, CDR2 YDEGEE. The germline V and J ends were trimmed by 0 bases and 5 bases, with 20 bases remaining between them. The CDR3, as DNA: TGTGCCAGCAGCTTGGTCAGGTGGAGCCCCGCGGGGGAGACCCAGTACTTC. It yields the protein CASSLVRWSPAGETQYF. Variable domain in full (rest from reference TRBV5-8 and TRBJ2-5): EAGVTQSPTHLIKTRGQQATLRCSPISGHTSVYWYQQALGLGLQFLLWYDEGEERNRGNFPPRFSGRQFPNYSSELNVNALELEDSALYLCASSLVRWSPAGETQYFGPGTRLLVL.

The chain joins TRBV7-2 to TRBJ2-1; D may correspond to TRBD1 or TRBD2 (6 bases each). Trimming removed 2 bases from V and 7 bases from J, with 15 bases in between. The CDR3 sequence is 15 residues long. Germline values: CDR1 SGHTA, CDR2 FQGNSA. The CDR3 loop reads CASSLPARGLNEQFF. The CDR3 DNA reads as TGTGCCAGCAGCTTACCCGCCAGGGGACTTAATGAGCAGTTCTTC.

CDR3 DNA: TGTGCCAGTACCCGGGACAGTTACACCGGGGAGCTGTTTTTT. This codes for CASTRDSYTGELFF. The J gene is TRBJ2-2, the V gene TRBV2; 7 bases match TRBD1. The ends lost 9 bases at V and 3 bases at J; junction bases unmatched: 7. The CDR3 consists of 14 residues. The germline V gene encodes CDR1 SNHLY and CDR2 FYNNEI.

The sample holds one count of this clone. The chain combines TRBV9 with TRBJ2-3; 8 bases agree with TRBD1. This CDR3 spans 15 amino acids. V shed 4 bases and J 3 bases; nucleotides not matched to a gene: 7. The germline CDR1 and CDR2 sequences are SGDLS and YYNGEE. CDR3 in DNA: TGTGCCAGCAGCCCACAGGGGGGTGGGACAGATACGCAGTATTTT. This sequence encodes CASSPQGGGTDTQYF.

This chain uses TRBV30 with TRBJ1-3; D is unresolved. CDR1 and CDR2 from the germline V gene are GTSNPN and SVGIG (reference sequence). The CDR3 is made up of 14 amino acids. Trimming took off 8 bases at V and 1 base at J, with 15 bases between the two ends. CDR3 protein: CALKRPVSGNTIYF. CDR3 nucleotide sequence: TGTGCCCTCAAGCGCCCAGTTTCTGGAAACACCATATATTTT.